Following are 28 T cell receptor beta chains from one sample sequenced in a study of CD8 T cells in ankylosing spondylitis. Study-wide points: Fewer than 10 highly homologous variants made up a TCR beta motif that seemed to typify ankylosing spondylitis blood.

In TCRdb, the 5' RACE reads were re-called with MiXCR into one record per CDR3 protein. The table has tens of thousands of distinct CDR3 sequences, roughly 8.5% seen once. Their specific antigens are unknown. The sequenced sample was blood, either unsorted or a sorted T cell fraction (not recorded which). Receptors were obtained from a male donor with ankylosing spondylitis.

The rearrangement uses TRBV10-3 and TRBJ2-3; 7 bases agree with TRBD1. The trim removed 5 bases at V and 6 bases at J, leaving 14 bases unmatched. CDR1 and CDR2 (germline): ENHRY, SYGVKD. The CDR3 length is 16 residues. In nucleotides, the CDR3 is TGTGCCATCAGTACTAGGACAGGTCTAAAAGGGGATACGCAGTATTTT. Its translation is CAISTRTGLKGDTQYF.

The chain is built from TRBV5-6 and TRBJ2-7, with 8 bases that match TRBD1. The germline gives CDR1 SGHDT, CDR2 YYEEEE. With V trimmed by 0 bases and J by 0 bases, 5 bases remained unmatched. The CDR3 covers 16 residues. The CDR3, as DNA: TGTGCCAGCAGCTTGGAACAGGGGGGTATCTCCTACGAGCAGTACTTC. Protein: CASSLEQGGISYEQYF.

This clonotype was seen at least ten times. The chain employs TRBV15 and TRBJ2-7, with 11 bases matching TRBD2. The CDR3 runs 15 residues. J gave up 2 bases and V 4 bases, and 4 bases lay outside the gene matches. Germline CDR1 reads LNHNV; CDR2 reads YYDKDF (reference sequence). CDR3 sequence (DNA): TGTGCCACCAGCACGGGACTAGCGGAGGCCTACGAGCAGTACTTC. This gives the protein CATSTGLAEAYEQYF.

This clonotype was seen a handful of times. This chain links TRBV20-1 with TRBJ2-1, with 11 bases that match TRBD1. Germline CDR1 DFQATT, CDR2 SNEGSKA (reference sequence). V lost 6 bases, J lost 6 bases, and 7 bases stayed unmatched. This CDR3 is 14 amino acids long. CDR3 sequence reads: CSAVGQGASNEQFF. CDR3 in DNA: TGCAGTGCGGTCGGACAGGGGGCTTCCAATGAGCAGTTCTTC.

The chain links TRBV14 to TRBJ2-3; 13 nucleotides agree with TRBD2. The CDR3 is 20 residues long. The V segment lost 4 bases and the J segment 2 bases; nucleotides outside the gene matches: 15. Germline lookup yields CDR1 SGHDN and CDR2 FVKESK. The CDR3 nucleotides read TGTGCCAGCAGCCGAGCCCATATAGGACTAGCGGGAGACGACACAGATACGCAGTATTTT. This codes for CASSRAHIGLAGDDTDTQYF.

CDR3 amino acids: CASTPGGLEQYF. In nucleotides, the CDR3 is TGTGCCAGCACCCCGGGGGGGCTCGAGCAGTACTTC. V usage is TRBV12-3 or TRBV12-4 and J usage is TRBJ2-7; 8 bases fit TRBD2. V lost 7 bases, J lost 6 bases, and 5 bases stayed unmatched. This CDR3 comprises 12 residues.

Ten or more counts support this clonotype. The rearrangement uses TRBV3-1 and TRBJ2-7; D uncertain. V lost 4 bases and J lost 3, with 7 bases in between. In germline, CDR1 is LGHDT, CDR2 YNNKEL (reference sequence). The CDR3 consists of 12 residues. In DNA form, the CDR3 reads TGTGCCAGCAGCCTGCCGGGCTACGAGCAGTACTTC. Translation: CASSLPGYEQYF.

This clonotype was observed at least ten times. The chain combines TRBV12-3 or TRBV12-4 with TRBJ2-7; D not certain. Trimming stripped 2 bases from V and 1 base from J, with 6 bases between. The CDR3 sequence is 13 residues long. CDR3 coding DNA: TGTGCCAGCAGTTTAAGCTTGTCCTACGAGCAGTACTTC. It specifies CASSLSLSYEQYF.

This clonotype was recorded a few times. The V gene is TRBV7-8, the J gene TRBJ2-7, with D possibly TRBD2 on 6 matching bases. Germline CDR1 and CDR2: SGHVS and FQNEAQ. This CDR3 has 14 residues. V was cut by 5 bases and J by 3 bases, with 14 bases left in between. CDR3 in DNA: TGTGCCAGCAGCCCAGTTGGGGGGTTCTACGAGCAGTACTTC. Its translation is CASSPVGGFYEQYF. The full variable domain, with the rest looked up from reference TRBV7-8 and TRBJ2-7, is GAGVSQSPRYKVAKRGQDVALRCDPISGHVSLFWYQQALGQGPEFLTYFQNEAQLDKSGLPSDRFFAERPEGSVSTLKIQRTQQEDSAVYLCASSPVGGFYEQYFGPGTRLTVT.

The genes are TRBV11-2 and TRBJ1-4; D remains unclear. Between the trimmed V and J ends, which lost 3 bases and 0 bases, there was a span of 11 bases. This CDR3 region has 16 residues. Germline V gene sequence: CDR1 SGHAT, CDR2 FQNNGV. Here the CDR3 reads CASSFRSPTTNEKLFF. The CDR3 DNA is TGTGCCAGCAGCTTCAGGAGCCCCACAACTAATGAAAAACTGTTTTTT.

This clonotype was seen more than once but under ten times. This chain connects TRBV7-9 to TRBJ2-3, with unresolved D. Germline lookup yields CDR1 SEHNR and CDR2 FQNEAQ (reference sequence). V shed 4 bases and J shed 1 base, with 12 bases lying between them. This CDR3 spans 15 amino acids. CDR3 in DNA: TGTGCCAGCAGCTCCCCCGACTCCGGCACAGATACGCAGTATTTT. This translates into CASSSPDSGTDTQYF.

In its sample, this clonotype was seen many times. The CDR3 sequence: CASSLDFGGTGINYGYTF. The CDR3 region has the DNA TGTGCCAGCAGTTTAGACTTCGGCGGGACAGGAATAAACTATGGCTACACCTTC. The chain has TRBV12-3 or TRBV12-4 and TRBJ1-2; 8 bases are shared with TRBD1. The junction had 12 bases not matched to a gene; V was cut back by 1 base and J by 2 bases. This CDR3 spans 18 amino acids.

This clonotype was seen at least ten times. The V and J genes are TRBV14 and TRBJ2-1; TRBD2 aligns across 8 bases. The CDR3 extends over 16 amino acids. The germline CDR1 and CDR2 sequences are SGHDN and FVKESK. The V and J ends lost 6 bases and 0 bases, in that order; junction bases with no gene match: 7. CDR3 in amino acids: CASSTPTSGSYNEQFF. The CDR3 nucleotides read TGTGCCAGCAGTACTCCAACTAGCGGCTCCTACAATGAGCAGTTCTTC.

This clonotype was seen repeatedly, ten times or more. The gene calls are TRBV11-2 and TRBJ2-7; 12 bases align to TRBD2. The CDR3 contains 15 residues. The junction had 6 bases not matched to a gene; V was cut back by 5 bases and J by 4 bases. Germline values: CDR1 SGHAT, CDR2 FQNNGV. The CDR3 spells CASSTSGTSGYEQYF. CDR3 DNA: TGTGCCAGCAGCACCTCCGGGACTAGCGGGTACGAGCAGTACTTC.

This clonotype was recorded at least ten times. In DNA form, the CDR3 reads TGTGCCACCAGTGAAACAGGGGCTACTGAAGCTTTCTTT. It translates to CATSETGATEAFF. V is TRBV24-1 and J is TRBJ1-1, with 7 positions matching TRBD1. Germline lookup yields CDR1 KGHDR and CDR2 SFDVKD. The CDR3 spans 13 residues. V trimming: 4 bases; J trimming: 5 bases; junction bases outside the gene matches: 3.

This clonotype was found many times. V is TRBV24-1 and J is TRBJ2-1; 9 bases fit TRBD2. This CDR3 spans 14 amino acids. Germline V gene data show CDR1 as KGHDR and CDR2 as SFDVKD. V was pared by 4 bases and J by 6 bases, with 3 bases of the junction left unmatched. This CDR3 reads CATSELTSGNEQFF. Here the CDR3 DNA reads TGTGCCACCAGTGAGCTGACTAGCGGCAATGAGCAGTTCTTC.

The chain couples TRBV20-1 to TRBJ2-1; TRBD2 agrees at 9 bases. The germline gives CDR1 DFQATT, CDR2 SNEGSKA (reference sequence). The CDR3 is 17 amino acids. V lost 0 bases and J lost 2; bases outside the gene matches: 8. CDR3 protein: CSARDPPREGPYNEQFF. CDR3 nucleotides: TGCAGTGCTAGAGACCCCCCGCGGGAGGGCCCCTACAATGAGCAGTTCTTC.

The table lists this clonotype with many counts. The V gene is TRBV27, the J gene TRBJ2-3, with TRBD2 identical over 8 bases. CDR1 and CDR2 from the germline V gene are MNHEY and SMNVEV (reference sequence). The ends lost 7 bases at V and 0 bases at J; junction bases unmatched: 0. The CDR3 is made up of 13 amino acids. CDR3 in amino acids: CASTSGSTDTQYF. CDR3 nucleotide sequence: TGTGCCAGCACTAGCGGGAGCACAGATACGCAGTATTTT.

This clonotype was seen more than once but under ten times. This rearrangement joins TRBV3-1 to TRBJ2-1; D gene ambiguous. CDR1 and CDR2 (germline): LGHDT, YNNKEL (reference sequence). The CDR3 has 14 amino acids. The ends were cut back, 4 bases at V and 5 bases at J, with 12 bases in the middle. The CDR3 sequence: CASSPILGDNEQFF. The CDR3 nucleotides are TGTGCCAGCAGCCCTATCCTTGGTGACAATGAGCAGTTCTTC.

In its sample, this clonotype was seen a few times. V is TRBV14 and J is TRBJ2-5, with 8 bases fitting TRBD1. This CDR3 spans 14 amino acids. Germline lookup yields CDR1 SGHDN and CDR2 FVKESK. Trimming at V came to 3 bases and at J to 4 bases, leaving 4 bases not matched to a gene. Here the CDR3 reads CASSHKTGVETQYF. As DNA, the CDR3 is TGTGCCAGCAGCCACAAGACAGGGGTAGAGACCCAGTACTTC.

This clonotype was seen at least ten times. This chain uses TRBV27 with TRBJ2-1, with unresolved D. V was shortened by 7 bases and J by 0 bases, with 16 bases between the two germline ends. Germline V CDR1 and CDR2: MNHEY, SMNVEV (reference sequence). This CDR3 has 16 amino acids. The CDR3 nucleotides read TGTGCCAGCACCTTAGGTCCCGGCGGCTCCTACAATGAGCAGTTCTTC. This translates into CASTLGPGGSYNEQFF.

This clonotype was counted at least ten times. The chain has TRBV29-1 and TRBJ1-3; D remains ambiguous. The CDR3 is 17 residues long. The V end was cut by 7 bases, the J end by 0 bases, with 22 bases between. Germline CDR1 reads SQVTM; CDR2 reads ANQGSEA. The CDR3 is CSAIVHFTESSGNTIYF. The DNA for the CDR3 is TGCAGCGCGATCGTGCACTTCACCGAGAGCTCTGGAAACACCATATATTTT.

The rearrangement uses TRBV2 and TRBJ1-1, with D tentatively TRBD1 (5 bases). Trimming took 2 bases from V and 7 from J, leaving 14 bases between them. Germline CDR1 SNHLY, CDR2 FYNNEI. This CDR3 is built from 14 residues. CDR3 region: CASSESQGSLEAFF. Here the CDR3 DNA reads TGTGCCAGCAGTGAAAGCCAGGGATCCCTTGAAGCTTTCTTT.

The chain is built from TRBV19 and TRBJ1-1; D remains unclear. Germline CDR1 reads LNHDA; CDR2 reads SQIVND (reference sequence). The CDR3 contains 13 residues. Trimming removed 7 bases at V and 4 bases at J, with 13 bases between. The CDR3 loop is CASKEKVSTEAFF. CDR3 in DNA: TGTGCCAGTAAAGAAAAGGTGAGCACTGAAGCTTTCTTT.

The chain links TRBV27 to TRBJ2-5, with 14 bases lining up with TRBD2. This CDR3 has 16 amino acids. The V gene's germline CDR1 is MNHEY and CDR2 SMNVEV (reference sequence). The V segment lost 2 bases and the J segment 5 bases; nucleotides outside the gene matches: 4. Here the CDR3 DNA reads TGTGCCAGCAGTTTAGGGACTAGCGGGAGTCGGGAGACCCAGTACTTC. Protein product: CASSLGTSGSRETQYF.

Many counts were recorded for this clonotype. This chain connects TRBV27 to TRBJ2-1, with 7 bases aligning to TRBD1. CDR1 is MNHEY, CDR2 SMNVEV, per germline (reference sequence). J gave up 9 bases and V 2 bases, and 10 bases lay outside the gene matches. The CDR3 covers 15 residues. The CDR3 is CASSLILTGNPEQFF. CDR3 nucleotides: TGTGCCAGCAGTTTAATACTGACAGGGAACCCTGAGCAGTTCTTC.

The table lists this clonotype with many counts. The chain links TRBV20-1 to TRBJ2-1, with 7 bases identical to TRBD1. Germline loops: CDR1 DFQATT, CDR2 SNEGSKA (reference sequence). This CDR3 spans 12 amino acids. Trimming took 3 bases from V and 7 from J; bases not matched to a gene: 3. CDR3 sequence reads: CSASDRENEQFF. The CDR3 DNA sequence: TGCAGTGCTAGCGACAGGGAGAATGAGCAGTTCTTC.

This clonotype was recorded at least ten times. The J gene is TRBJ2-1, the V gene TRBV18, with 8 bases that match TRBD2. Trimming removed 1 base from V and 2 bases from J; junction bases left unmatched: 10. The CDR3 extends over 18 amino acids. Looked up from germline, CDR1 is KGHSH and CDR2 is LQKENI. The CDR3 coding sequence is TGTGCCAGCTCACCACAGAGCGGGAGAGGGTTAGCCTACAATGAGCAGTTCTTC. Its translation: CASSPQSGRGLAYNEQFF.